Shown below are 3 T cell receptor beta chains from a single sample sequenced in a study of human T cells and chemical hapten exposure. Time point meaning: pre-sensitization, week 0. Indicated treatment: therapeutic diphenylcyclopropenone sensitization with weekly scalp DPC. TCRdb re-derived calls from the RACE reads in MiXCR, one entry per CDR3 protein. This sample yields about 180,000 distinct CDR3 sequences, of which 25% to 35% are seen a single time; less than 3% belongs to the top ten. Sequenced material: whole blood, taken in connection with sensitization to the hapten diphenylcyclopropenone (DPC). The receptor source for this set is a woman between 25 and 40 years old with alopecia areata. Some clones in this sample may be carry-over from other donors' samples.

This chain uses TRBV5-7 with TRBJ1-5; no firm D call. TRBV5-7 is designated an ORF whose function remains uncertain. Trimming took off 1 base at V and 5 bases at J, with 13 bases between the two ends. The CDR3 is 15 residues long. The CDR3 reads CASSLRGIADQPQHF. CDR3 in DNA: TGTGCCAGCAGCTTGCGGGGAATAGCTGATCAGCCCCAGCATTTT.

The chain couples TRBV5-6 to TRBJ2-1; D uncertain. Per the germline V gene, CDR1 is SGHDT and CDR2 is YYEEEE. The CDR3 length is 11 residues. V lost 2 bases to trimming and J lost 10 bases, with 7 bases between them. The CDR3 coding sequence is TGTGCCAGCAGCTTACTGAGGGAGCAGTTCTTC. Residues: CASSLLREQFF.

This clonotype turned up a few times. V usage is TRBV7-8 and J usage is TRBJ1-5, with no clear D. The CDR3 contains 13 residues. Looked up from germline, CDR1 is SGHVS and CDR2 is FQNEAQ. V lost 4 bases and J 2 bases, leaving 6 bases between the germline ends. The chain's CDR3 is CASSWAGNQPQHF. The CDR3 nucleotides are TGTGCCAGCAGCTGGGCGGGCAATCAGCCCCAGCATTTT.